The rows below give T cell receptor beta chains drawn from one sample of a study of early T cells in non-severe SARS-CoV-2 infection. TCRdb recomputed calls from the 5' RACE reads with MiXCR, one row per CDR3 protein. The sample carries about 35,000 distinct CDR3 sequences, 5.5% recorded once. This specimen was whole blood, taken at baseline. The receptors come from an adult who was a healthcare worker with PCR-confirmed SARS-CoV-2 infection or an uninfected control (not recorded which). CDR3s include the opening cysteine and the closing phenylalanine or tryptophan. D genes are given only for firm matches. For some rows the clone size is stated as once, few or many, or as a class when expanded; others skip it.

abundance: few; v_gene: TRBV27; d_gene: TRBD2; j_gene: TRBJ2-4; CDR3aa: CASSRGGSKNIQYF; CDR3nt: TGTGCCAGCAGTCGCGGGGGTTCCAAAAACATTCAGTACTTC
abundance: many; v_gene: TRBV6-5; d_gene: -; j_gene: TRBJ1-2; CDR3aa: CASSYVGGGYTF; CDR3nt: TGTGCCAGCAGTTACGTGGGGGGCGGCTACACCTTC
abundance: many; v_gene: TRBV2; d_gene: -; j_gene: TRBJ2-5; CDR3aa: CASGRLFQETQYF; CDR3nt: TGTGCCAGCGGGAGGCTTTTCCAGGAGACCCAGTACTTC
abundance: many; v_gene: TRBV27; d_gene: -; j_gene: TRBJ1-1; CDR3aa: CASSPFTGTTEAFF; CDR3nt: TGTGCCAGCAGTCCCTTCACAGGGACCACTGAAGCTTTCTTT
abundance: -; v_gene: TRBV2; d_gene: TRBD1; j_gene: TRBJ2-1; CDR3aa: CASSGGTGVGNEQFF; CDR3nt: TGTGCCAGCAGTGGAGGGACAGGGGTAGGGAATGAGCAGTTCTTC
abundance: many; v_gene: TRBV12-3/TRBV12-4; d_gene: -; j_gene: TRBJ1-5; CDR3aa: CASNRGAQPQHF; CDR3nt: TGTGCCAGCAATAGGGGGGCTCAGCCCCAGCATTTT
abundance: many; v_gene: TRBV18; d_gene: -; j_gene: TRBJ2-1; CDR3aa: CASSTNQENEQFF; CDR3nt: TGTGCCAGCTCCACGAATCAGGAGAATGAGCAGTTCTTC
abundance: many; v_gene: TRBV19; d_gene: TRBD2; j_gene: TRBJ2-7; CDR3aa: CASTRTSGPYEQYF; CDR3nt: TGTGCCAGTACTCGGACTAGCGGCCCCTACGAGCAGTACTTC
abundance: many; v_gene: TRBV10-1; d_gene: -; j_gene: TRBJ1-1; CDR3aa: CASSVGTSNTEAFF; CDR3nt: TGCGCCAGCAGTGTAGGGACGTCGAACACTGAAGCTTTCTTT
abundance: many; v_gene: TRBV30; d_gene: -; j_gene: TRBJ2-7; CDR3aa: CAWSHGQEGQYF; CDR3nt: TGTGCCTGGAGCCATGGGCAGGAGGGGCAGTACTTC
abundance: many; v_gene: TRBV20-1; d_gene: TRBD2; j_gene: TRBJ2-3; CDR3aa: CSASLRGGDDTQYF; CDR3nt: TGCAGTGCTAGCCTTCGGGGGGGAGATGATACGCAGTATTTT
abundance: many; v_gene: TRBV6-2/TRBV6-3; d_gene: TRBD2; j_gene: TRBJ2-1; CDR3aa: CASRERGGSYNEQFF; CDR3nt: TGTGCCAGCAGGGAGCGGGGGGGATCCTACAATGAGCAGTTCTTC
abundance: many; v_gene: TRBV29-1; d_gene: -; j_gene: TRBJ2-7; CDR3aa: CSVEDQAVKQYF; CDR3nt: TGCAGCGTTGAAGATCAGGCCGTGAAGCAGTACTTC
abundance: few; v_gene: TRBV5-1; d_gene: -; j_gene: TRBJ1-1; CDR3aa: CASQKVRTMNTEAFF; CDR3nt: TGCGCCAGCCAAAAAGTCCGGACGATGAACACTGAAGCTTTCTTT
abundance: many; v_gene: TRBV7-8; d_gene: -; j_gene: TRBJ2-7; CDR3aa: CASSLVRHSYEQYF; CDR3nt: TGTGCCAGCAGCTTAGTCAGGCACTCCTACGAGCAGTACTTC
abundance: once; v_gene: TRBV30; d_gene: TRBD2; j_gene: TRBJ2-7; CDR3aa: CAWRAGGDAEQYF; CDR3nt: TGTGCCTGGAGGGCGGGAGGGGACGCCGAGCAGTACTTC
abundance: many; v_gene: TRBV12-5; d_gene: TRBD1; j_gene: TRBJ2-5; CDR3aa: CASGLTGQRGSKYF; CDR3nt: TGTGCTAGTGGTTTGACGGGACAGCGAGGGTCCAAGTACTTC
abundance: few; v_gene: TRBV7-2; d_gene: -; j_gene: TRBJ2-3; CDR3aa: CASSRDFSTDTQYF; CDR3nt: TGTGCCAGCAGCCGGGACTTTAGCACAGATACGCAGTATTTT
abundance: many; v_gene: TRBV29-1; d_gene: -; j_gene: TRBJ2-2; CDR3aa: CSVVGLRNTGELFF; CDR3nt: TGCAGCGTTGTTGGACTCCGAAACACCGGGGAGCTGTTTTTT
abundance: many; v_gene: TRBV7-9; d_gene: -; j_gene: TRBJ1-4; CDR3aa: CASRVGGANEKLFF; CDR3nt: TGTGCCAGCAGGGTTGGAGGGGCTAATGAAAAACTGTTTTTT
abundance: few; v_gene: TRBV12-3/TRBV12-4; d_gene: -; j_gene: TRBJ2-3; CDR3aa: CASMIRAATDTQYF; CDR3nt: TGTGCCAGCATGATTCGGGCCGCCACAGATACGCAGTATTTT
abundance: many; v_gene: TRBV30; d_gene: TRBD1; j_gene: TRBJ2-1; CDR3aa: CAWSGRQGTHNEQFF; CDR3nt: TGTGCCTGGAGTGGCAGACAGGGCACACACAATGAGCAGTTCTTC
abundance: many; v_gene: TRBV7-2; d_gene: TRBD2; j_gene: TRBJ2-7; CDR3aa: CASRRGGLSYEQYF; CDR3nt: TGTGCCAGCCGCCGCGGGGGGCTTTCTTACGAGCAGTACTTC
abundance: few; v_gene: TRBV6-5; d_gene: TRBD2; j_gene: TRBJ2-5; CDR3aa: CASRTAGGAGTQYF; CDR3nt: TGTGCCAGCAGGACGGCGGGGGGAGCCGGGACCCAGTACTTC
abundance: -; v_gene: TRBV7-9; d_gene: -; j_gene: TRBJ1-6; CDR3aa: CASSLAQDRSPLHF; CDR3nt: TGTGCCAGCAGCTTAGCGCAGGATCGGTCACCCCTCCACTTT
abundance: -; v_gene: TRBV24-1; d_gene: -; j_gene: TRBJ2-7; CDR3aa: CATNITAEQYF; CDR3nt: TGTGCCACCAATATTACAGCCGAGCAGTACTTC
abundance: few; v_gene: TRBV9; d_gene: -; j_gene: TRBJ2-7; CDR3aa: CASSPSRGVYSYEQYF; CDR3nt: TGTGCCAGCAGCCCCTCTCGTGGGGTATACTCCTACGAGCAGTACTTC
abundance: many; v_gene: TRBV12-3/TRBV12-4; d_gene: -; j_gene: TRBJ1-4; CDR3aa: CASSFRGRSNEKLFF; CDR3nt: TGTGCCAGCAGTTTTCGAGGGAGAAGCAATGAAAAACTGTTTTTT
abundance: many; v_gene: TRBV12-3/TRBV12-4; d_gene: TRBD1; j_gene: TRBJ2-7; CDR3aa: CASRGTGYSYEQYF; CDR3nt: TGTGCCAGCAGGGGGACAGGGTACTCCTACGAGCAGTACTTC
abundance: many; v_gene: TRBV6-1; d_gene: -; j_gene: TRBJ1-6; CDR3aa: CASTSRSNSPLHF; CDR3nt: TGTGCCAGCACCTCCCGCAGTAATTCACCCCTCCACTTT
abundance: -; v_gene: TRBV9; d_gene: -; j_gene: TRBJ2-2; CDR3aa: CASSVVGVTGELFF; CDR3nt: TGTGCCAGCAGCGTGGTCGGCGTTACCGGGGAGCTGTTTTTT
abundance: many; v_gene: TRBV11-2; d_gene: TRBD1; j_gene: TRBJ2-1; CDR3aa: CASRAGGLGREQFF; CDR3nt: TGTGCCAGCAGGGCAGGGGGCCTAGGAAGAGAGCAGTTCTTC
abundance: many; v_gene: TRBV15; d_gene: TRBD2; j_gene: TRBJ2-2; CDR3aa: CATSRGLAGGAHTGELFF; CDR3nt: TGTGCCACCAGCAGGGGACTAGCGGGAGGGGCCCACACCGGGGAGCTGTTTTTT